These T cell receptor beta chains were read from a single sample in a study of blood T cell repertoires in COVID-19. Some clones are missing from TCRdb's copy, which holds only in-frame ones; the method was immunoSEQ multiplex PCR. The data show 95,000 to 150,000 clones, around four fifths seen once. The sample consisted of peripheral blood. The receptors were gathered from an elderly man with active or convalescent COVID-19. The CDR3 runs from the conserved cysteine through the conserved F or W. Part of the rows lack a size; the others show once, few, many or a class for expanded clones.

size: NA
V: TRBV12-5
J: TRBJ1-1
length: 16
CDR3: CASGLVHGEGDTEAFF

size: NA
V: TRBV9
J: TRBJ1-3
length: 17
CDR3: CASSVGWLRSSGNTIYF

size: NA
V: TRBV11-2
J: TRBJ1-3
length: 15
CDR3: CASSSTTSSGNTIYF

size: NA
V: TRBV6-5
J: TRBJ2-1
length: 14
CDR3: CASSYSFGDNEQFF

size: NA
V: TRBV19
J: TRBJ2-3
length: 14
CDR3: CASRFQGMTDTQYF

size: NA
V: TRBV7-2
J: TRBJ1-2
length: 13
CDR3: CASSPHGLSGYTF

size: NA
V: TRBV10-3
J: TRBJ2-7
length: 15
CDR3: CAIRESGLAAYEQYF

size: few
V: TRBV5-3
J: TRBJ2-1
length: 14
CDR3: CARTLGVSYNEQFF

size: NA
V: TRBV6-6
J: TRBJ1-6
length: 15
CDR3: CASSSLSPGSSPLHF

size: NA
V: TRBV25-1
J: TRBJ1-6
length: 14
CDR3: CASSDIVLNSPLHF

size: NA
V: TRBV19
J: TRBJ1-1
length: 14
CDR3: CASSIDRGVTEAFF

size: NA
V: TRBV18
J: TRBJ1-1
length: 16
CDR3: CASSPGGGRRGIEAFF

size: NA
V: TRBV28
J: TRBJ2-1
length: 15
CDR3: CASRLPGQGSYEQFF

size: few
V: TRBV5-1
J: TRBJ2-3
length: 14
CDR3: CASSSRGSKDTQYF

size: NA
V: TRBV7-6
J: TRBJ2-6
length: 18
CDR3: CASSLNRDMGAGANVLTF

size: NA
V: TRBV7-2
J: TRBJ2-1
length: 15
CDR3: CASSLGRGPYNEQFF

size: NA
V: TRBV10-2
J: TRBJ2-4
length: 15
CDR3: CASSETGGAKNIQYF

size: NA
V: TRBV15
J: TRBJ2-1
length: 14
CDR3: CATSTGQGEDEQFF

size: NA
V: TRBV7-2
J: TRBJ2-2
length: 15
CDR3: CASSLEGLATGELFF

size: NA
V: TRBV6-5
J: TRBJ1-1
length: 14
CDR3: CASHSGQRNTEAFF

size: NA
V: TRBV4-1
J: TRBJ2-3
length: 15
CDR3: CASSQVVRDTDTQYF

size: NA
V: TRBV4-1
J: TRBJ1-1
length: 15
CDR3: CASSHPQGARTEAFF

size: NA
V: TRBV11-2
J: TRBJ2-4
length: 15
CDR3: CASSPTGTVKNIQYF

size: NA
V: TRBV6-2/TRBV6-3
J: TRBJ1-5
length: 15
CDR3: CASSYGLSRGQPQHF

size: NA
V: TRBV5-6
J: TRBJ2-7
length: 14
CDR3: CASSSREVNYEQYF

size: few
V: TRBV27
J: TRBJ1-4
length: 15
CDR3: CASSPTSATDEKLFF

size: NA
V: TRBV18
J: TRBJ2-2
length: 15
CDR3: CASSPVVSNTGELFF

size: NA
V: TRBV7-3
J: TRBJ1-2
length: 13
CDR3: CASSSGSGNGYTF

size: NA
V: TRBV5-6
J: TRBJ1-1
length: 16
CDR3: CASSSTRQGWDTEAFF

size: NA
V: TRBV5-5
J: TRBJ2-2
length: 15
CDR3: CASSLASGMIGELFF

size: NA
V: TRBV25-1
J: TRBJ1-6
length: 16
CDR3: CASSPPRRGPNSPLHF

size: NA
V: TRBV19
J: TRBJ1-1
length: 14
CDR3: CASSAIVGQTEAFF

size: NA
V: TRBV18
J: TRBJ2-7
length: 15
CDR3: CASSPPGSWAYEQYF

size: NA
V: TRBV29-1
J: TRBJ2-2
length: 12
CDR3: CSARLVAGELFF

size: NA
V: TRBV2
J: TRBJ1-1
length: 12
CDR3: CASSDGGTEAFF

size: NA
V: TRBV7-2
J: TRBJ2-2
length: 15
CDR3: CASSLASGGTGELFF

size: NA
V: TRBV18
J: TRBJ2-7
length: 15
CDR3: CASSPGGKVSYEQYF

size: NA
V: TRBV18
J: TRBJ2-3
length: 16
CDR3: CASSPKGQGGTDTQYF

size: NA
V: TRBV5-4
J: TRBJ2-7
length: 13
CDR3: CASSYDTGGEQYF

size: NA
V: TRBV7-3
J: TRBJ2-2
length: 15
CDR3: CASSPATGRTGELFF

size: NA
V: TRBV5-6
J: TRBJ2-1
length: 16
CDR3: CASSRRGPGAYNEQFF

size: once
V: TRBV4-1
J: TRBJ2-6
length: 20
CDR3: CASSQDLLSGGAGGANVLTF

size: NA
V: TRBV4-3
J: TRBJ2-3
length: 14
CDR3: CASSQDAGTDTQYF

size: NA
V: TRBV6-2/TRBV6-3
J: TRBJ2-1
length: 12
CDR3: CASSHENFEQFF